A selection of T cell receptor beta chains follows, all from one sample in a study of T cells in narcolepsy. Assay: immunoSEQ multiplex PCR; the TCRdb copy retains only in-frame clones and omits some. This sample carries about 32,000 clones, 60% to 80% of them seen once, and the ten largest clones take 3.8%. The sequenced sample was memory (CD45RA-) CD4+ T cells from blood. The receptors were sampled from a human donor in good health. Both conserved end residues are part of each CDR3. Fields, in order: clone size, J gene, V gene, D gene, CDR3 protein, CDR3 DNA. A D gene is named only where the DNA matches it firmly. Only part of the rows carry a size: once, few, many, or a class if the clone is expanded.

clone size: .; J gene: TRBJ2-1; V gene: TRBV7-7; D gene: TRBD2; CDR3 protein: CASSLSAGGYNEQFF; CDR3 DNA: TGTGCCAGCAGCTTAAGTGCGGGAGGGTACAATGAGCAGTTCTTC
clone size: .; J gene: TRBJ1-5; V gene: TRBV7-9; D gene: .; CDR3 protein: CASSLNRVGLGNQPQHF; CDR3 DNA: TGTGCCAGCAGCTTAAACAGGGTGGGTTTGGGCAATCAGCCCCAGCATTTT
clone size: .; J gene: TRBJ2-2; V gene: TRBV7-2; D gene: .; CDR3 protein: CASSSRGGGELFF; CDR3 DNA: TGTGCCAGCAGCTCACGAGGAGGCGGGGAGCTGTTTTTT
clone size: .; J gene: TRBJ2-1; V gene: TRBV14; D gene: TRBD2; CDR3 protein: CASSTRLAGSSYNEQFF; CDR3 DNA: TGTGCCAGCAGCACACGACTAGCGGGATCCTCCTACAATGAGCAGTTCTTC
clone size: .; J gene: TRBJ1-2; V gene: TRBV6-5; D gene: .; CDR3 protein: CASSYGPGPGEGGYTF; CDR3 DNA: TGTGCCAGCAGTTACGGGCCGGGCCCAGGAGAGGGTGGCTACACCTTC
clone size: .; J gene: TRBJ1-5; V gene: TRBV7-9; D gene: TRBD1; CDR3 protein: CASSWTNVGQGATQPQHF; CDR3 DNA: TGTGCCAGCAGCTGGACAAATGTGGGTCAGGGGGCCACTCAGCCCCAGCATTTT
clone size: .; J gene: TRBJ1-1; V gene: TRBV30; D gene: .; CDR3 protein: CAWSVHGGMNTEAFF; CDR3 DNA: TGTGCCTGGAGTGTACACGGGGGAATGAACACTGAAGCTTTCTTT
clone size: .; J gene: TRBJ1-1; V gene: TRBV6-5; D gene: .; CDR3 protein: CASSGGDPVNTEAFF; CDR3 DNA: TGTGCCAGCAGTGGAGGAGACCCGGTGAACACTGAAGCTTTCTTT
clone size: .; J gene: TRBJ2-1; V gene: TRBV28; D gene: .; CDR3 protein: CASSVNDREQFF; CDR3 DNA: TGTGCCAGCTCTGTCAACGACCGTGAGCAGTTCTTC
clone size: .; J gene: TRBJ2-1; V gene: TRBV7-3; D gene: TRBD1; CDR3 protein: CASSLIDRGGSYNEQFF; CDR3 DNA: TGTGCCAGCAGCTTAATCGACAGGGGAGGCTCCTACAATGAGCAGTTCTTC
clone size: .; J gene: TRBJ1-3; V gene: TRBV19; D gene: .; CDR3 protein: CASHFQGSGNTIYF; CDR3 DNA: TGTGCCAGTCATTTTCAGGGGTCGGGAAACACCATATATTTT
clone size: .; J gene: TRBJ2-4; V gene: TRBV11-3; D gene: .; CDR3 protein: CASSLDVWNIQYF; CDR3 DNA: TGTGCCAGCAGCTTAGATGTGTGGAACATTCAGTACTTC
clone size: .; J gene: TRBJ2-7; V gene: TRBV11-3; D gene: .; CDR3 protein: CASSLLLRPPHGTYSYEQYF; CDR3 DNA: TGTGCCAGCAGCTTATTATTACGCCCACCTCACGGGACTTACTCCTACGAGCAGTACTTC
clone size: .; J gene: TRBJ1-6; V gene: TRBV9; D gene: TRBD1; CDR3 protein: CASSTDRMNSPLHF; CDR3 DNA: TGTGCCAGCAGCACGGACAGGATGAATTCACCCCTCCACTTT
clone size: .; J gene: TRBJ2-7; V gene: TRBV6-1; D gene: .; CDR3 protein: CASSAGPTSSYEQYF; CDR3 DNA: TGTGCCAGCAGTGCGGGACCGACGAGCTCCTACGAGCAGTACTTC
clone size: .; J gene: TRBJ1-4; V gene: TRBV6-5; D gene: TRBD1; CDR3 protein: CASRLGQHNEKLFF; CDR3 DNA: TGTGCCAGCAGGCTGGGACAGCATAATGAAAAACTGTTTTTT
clone size: .; J gene: TRBJ1-1; V gene: TRBV18; D gene: .; CDR3 protein: CASSPFSGGTEAFF; CDR3 DNA: TGTGCCAGCTCACCCTTTTCCGGGGGCACTGAAGCTTTCTTT
clone size: few; J gene: TRBJ1-4; V gene: TRBV5-1; D gene: TRBD1; CDR3 protein: CASSTDRVEEKLFF; CDR3 DNA: TGCGCCAGCAGCACGGACAGGGTTGAGGAAAAACTGTTTTTT
clone size: once; J gene: TRBJ1-2; V gene: TRBV28; D gene: .; CDR3 protein: CASSFSPSNGYTF; CDR3 DNA: TGTGCCAGCAGTTTCTCCCCTTCAAATGGCTACACCTTC
clone size: .; J gene: TRBJ1-5; V gene: TRBV6-5; D gene: TRBD1; CDR3 protein: CASSTGEGQPQHF; CDR3 DNA: TGTGCCAGCAGTACAGGGGAGGGTCAGCCCCAGCATTTT
clone size: few; J gene: TRBJ1-2; V gene: TRBV6-1; D gene: TRBD1; CDR3 protein: CASSVPAGGIFRDRGNGYTF; CDR3 DNA: TGTGCCAGCAGTGTTCCCGCCGGGGGGATATTCCGCGACAGGGGTAATGGCTACACCTTC
clone size: .; J gene: TRBJ2-2; V gene: TRBV10-2; D gene: TRBD2; CDR3 protein: CASSEQLAGGSGELFF; CDR3 DNA: TGCGCCAGCAGTGAGCAACTAGCGGGAGGTAGCGGGGAGCTGTTTTTT
clone size: .; J gene: TRBJ2-7; V gene: TRBV7-9; D gene: .; CDR3 protein: CASSLAGVESHEQYF; CDR3 DNA: TGTGCCAGCAGCTTAGCCGGTGTGGAGTCCCACGAGCAGTACTTC
clone size: .; J gene: TRBJ2-7; V gene: TRBV19; D gene: TRBD2; CDR3 protein: CASNSAGVSYEQYF; CDR3 DNA: TGTGCCAGTAACTCTGCGGGAGTCTCCTACGAGCAGTACTTC
clone size: .; J gene: TRBJ2-3; V gene: TRBV19; D gene: .; CDR3 protein: CASSLPTGFPDTQYF; CDR3 DNA: TGTGCCAGTAGTTTACCGACTGGGTTCCCAGATACGCAGTATTTT
clone size: .; J gene: TRBJ2-7; V gene: TRBV29-1; D gene: .; CDR3 protein: CSVVGGYEQYF; CDR3 DNA: TGCAGCGTTGTAGGTGGCTACGAGCAGTACTTC
clone size: .; J gene: TRBJ1-1; V gene: TRBV6-5; D gene: .; CDR3 protein: CASSAGQVAFF; CDR3 DNA: TGTGCCAGCAGCGCTGGGCAGGTGGCTTTCTTT
clone size: .; J gene: TRBJ1-4; V gene: TRBV19; D gene: .; CDR3 protein: CASSTPGSGQDEKLFF; CDR3 DNA: TGTGCCAGTAGTACCCCAGGCTCGGGTCAGGACGAAAAACTGTTTTTT
clone size: few; J gene: TRBJ2-3; V gene: TRBV7-8; D gene: .; CDR3 protein: CASSGRQVSTDTQYF; CDR3 DNA: TGTGCCAGCAGCGGGCGACAGGTCAGCACAGATACGCAGTATTTT
clone size: .; J gene: TRBJ1-6; V gene: TRBV27; D gene: TRBD1; CDR3 protein: CASRPWDRANSPLHF; CDR3 DNA: TGTGCCAGCAGACCCTGGGACAGGGCTAATTCACCCCTCCACTTT
clone size: few; J gene: TRBJ1-2; V gene: TRBV6-5; D gene: TRBD1; CDR3 protein: CASSFNTGALGGYTF; CDR3 DNA: TGTGCCAGCAGCTTTAATACAGGGGCTTTGGGGGGCTACACCTTC
clone size: .; J gene: TRBJ1-1; V gene: TRBV2; D gene: TRBD1; CDR3 protein: CASSLTGNSNTEAFF; CDR3 DNA: TGTGCCAGCAGTCTGACAGGGAACTCGAACACTGAAGCTTTCTTT
clone size: few; J gene: TRBJ2-7; V gene: TRBV5-4; D gene: .; CDR3 protein: CASSLSWDHPLEQYF; CDR3 DNA: TGTGCCAGCAGCTTGTCCTGGGACCACCCTCTGGAGCAGTACTTC
clone size: .; J gene: TRBJ1-1; V gene: TRBV19; D gene: .; CDR3 protein: CASSIILGGKGNTEAFF; CDR3 DNA: TGTGCCAGTAGTATTATCTTAGGAGGGAAAGGGAACACTGAAGCTTTCTTT
clone size: .; J gene: TRBJ1-2; V gene: TRBV6-1; D gene: .; CDR3 protein: CASSDRVGGYTF; CDR3 DNA: TGTGCCAGCAGTGACAGGGTCGGCGGCTACACCTTC
clone size: .; J gene: TRBJ1-3; V gene: TRBV6-1; D gene: .; CDR3 protein: CASRAEAFGNTIYF; CDR3 DNA: TGTGCCAGCAGGGCCGAGGCGTTTGGAAACACCATATATTTT
clone size: .; J gene: TRBJ2-4; V gene: TRBV2; D gene: TRBD2; CDR3 protein: CASSVRLAGLLADIQYF; CDR3 DNA: TGTGCCAGCAGTGTTCGGCTAGCGGGCCTCCTAGCCGACATTCAGTACTTC
clone size: .; J gene: TRBJ2-7; V gene: TRBV11-3; D gene: TRBD2; CDR3 protein: CASSPGGDSYEQYF; CDR3 DNA: TGTGCCAGCAGCCCTGGGGGGGACTCCTACGAGCAGTACTTC
clone size: .; J gene: TRBJ2-7; V gene: TRBV5-1; D gene: TRBD1; CDR3 protein: CASSSRRQGPVVSYEQYF; CDR3 DNA: TGCGCCAGCAGCTCGAGACGACAGGGGCCCGTTGTTTCCTACGAGCAGTACTTC
clone size: .; J gene: TRBJ2-7; V gene: TRBV9; D gene: .; CDR3 protein: CASSVAWGPYEQYF; CDR3 DNA: TGTGCCAGCAGCGTAGCTTGGGGCCCGTACGAGCAGTACTTC
clone size: .; J gene: TRBJ2-2; V gene: TRBV14; D gene: .; CDR3 protein: CASSQVPMTGNTGELFF; CDR3 DNA: TGTGCCAGCAGCCAAGTCCCTATGACAGGAAACACCGGGGAGCTGTTTTTT
clone size: few; J gene: TRBJ2-7; V gene: TRBV2; D gene: TRBD2; CDR3 protein: CASSAREAAYEQYF; CDR3 DNA: TGTGCCAGCAGTGCGCGGGAGGCTGCCTACGAGCAGTACTTC
clone size: .; J gene: TRBJ2-1; V gene: TRBV6-4; D gene: TRBD2; CDR3 protein: CASSPGLAGDYNEQFF; CDR3 DNA: TGTGCCAGCAGCCCCGGACTAGCGGGCGACTACAATGAGCAGTTCTTC
clone size: .; J gene: TRBJ2-1; V gene: TRBV5-4; D gene: TRBD2; CDR3 protein: CASSSGTSGRGEQFF; CDR3 DNA: TGTGCCAGCAGCTCCGGGACTAGCGGGCGGGGTGAGCAGTTCTTC
clone size: .; J gene: TRBJ2-1; V gene: TRBV5-4; D gene: TRBD2; CDR3 protein: CASSPAGYNEQFF; CDR3 DNA: TGTGCCAGCAGCCCAGCGGGATACAATGAGCAGTTCTTC
clone size: .; J gene: TRBJ2-1; V gene: TRBV11-2; D gene: .; CDR3 protein: CASSLIQDRNEQFF; CDR3 DNA: TGTGCCAGCAGCTTGATCCAGGATAGGAATGAGCAGTTCTTC
clone size: once; J gene: TRBJ2-3; V gene: TRBV7-8; D gene: .; CDR3 protein: CASSLDQGLTDTQYF; CDR3 DNA: TGTGCCAGCAGCTTAGATCAGGGGCTGACAGATACGCAGTATTTT
clone size: .; J gene: TRBJ2-2; V gene: TRBV4-1; D gene: .; CDR3 protein: CASSQADTGELFF; CDR3 DNA: TGCGCCAGCAGCCAAGCCGACACCGGGGAGCTGTTTTTT
clone size: .; J gene: TRBJ1-1; V gene: TRBV10-1; D gene: .; CDR3 protein: CASSGGGETEAFF; CDR3 DNA: TGCGCCAGCAGTGGGGGGGGAGAGACTGAAGCTTTCTTT
clone size: .; J gene: TRBJ1-2; V gene: TRBV5-8; D gene: .; CDR3 protein: CASSLVGQGYGYTF; CDR3 DNA: TGTGCCAGCAGCTTGGTTGGCCAGGGATACGGCTACACCTTC
clone size: .; J gene: TRBJ2-3; V gene: TRBV11-3; D gene: TRBD2; CDR3 protein: CASSSGGTRTDTQYF; CDR3 DNA: TGTGCCAGCAGCTCCGGGGGGACTAGAACAGATACGCAGTATTTT
clone size: few; J gene: TRBJ2-7; V gene: TRBV5-5; D gene: .; CDR3 protein: CASSLPTPIEQYF; CDR3 DNA: TGTGCCAGCAGCTTGCCGACCCCTATCGAGCAGTACTTC
clone size: .; J gene: TRBJ2-7; V gene: TRBV6-1; D gene: .; CDR3 protein: CASYKGASYEQYF; CDR3 DNA: TGTGCCAGCTATAAAGGGGCCTCTTACGAGCAGTACTTC
clone size: .; J gene: TRBJ2-3; V gene: TRBV30; D gene: .; CDR3 protein: CAWSVPTTDTQYF; CDR3 DNA: TGTGCCTGGAGTGTACCAACCACAGATACGCAGTATTTT
clone size: .; J gene: TRBJ2-2; V gene: TRBV19; D gene: .; CDR3 protein: CASSLTPQGIGELFF; CDR3 DNA: TGTGCCAGTAGCCTCACTCCTCAGGGAATCGGGGAGCTGTTTTTT
clone size: .; J gene: TRBJ2-3; V gene: TRBV30; D gene: .; CDR3 protein: CAWSPLADTQYF; CDR3 DNA: TGTGCCTGGAGTCCCCTAGCAGATACGCAGTATTTT
clone size: .; J gene: TRBJ2-5; V gene: TRBV7-8; D gene: .; CDR3 protein: CASSYGRGETQYF; CDR3 DNA: TGTGCCAGCAGTTACGGTCGGGGAGAGACCCAGTACTTC